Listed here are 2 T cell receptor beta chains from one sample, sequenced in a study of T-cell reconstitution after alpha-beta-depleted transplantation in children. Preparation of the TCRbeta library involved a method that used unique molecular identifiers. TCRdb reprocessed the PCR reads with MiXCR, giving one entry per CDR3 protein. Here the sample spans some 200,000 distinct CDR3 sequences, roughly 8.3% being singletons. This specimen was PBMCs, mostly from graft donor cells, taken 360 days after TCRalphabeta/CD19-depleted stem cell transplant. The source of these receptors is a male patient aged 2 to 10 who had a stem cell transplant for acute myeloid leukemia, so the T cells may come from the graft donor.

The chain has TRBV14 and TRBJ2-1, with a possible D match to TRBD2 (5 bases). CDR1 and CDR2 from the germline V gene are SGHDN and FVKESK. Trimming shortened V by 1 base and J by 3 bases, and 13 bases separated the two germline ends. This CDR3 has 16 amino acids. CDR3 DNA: TGTGCCAGCAGCCAAGGAGGGAGTTCCTACTACAATGAGCAGTTCTTC. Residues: CASSQGGSSYYNEQFF.

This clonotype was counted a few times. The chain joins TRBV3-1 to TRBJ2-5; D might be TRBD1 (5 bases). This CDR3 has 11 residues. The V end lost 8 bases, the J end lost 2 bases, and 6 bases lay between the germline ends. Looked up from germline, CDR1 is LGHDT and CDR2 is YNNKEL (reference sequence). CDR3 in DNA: TGTGCCAGCGCAGGGCAAGAGACCCAGTACTTC. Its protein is CASAGQETQYF.